This entry concerns a single T cell receptor (beta chain). The sample originates from a study of blood T cell repertoires in COVID-19. Across the whole study: COVID-19 samples collected from the United States, Italy and Spain covered acute and convalescent phases. T cells, B-cell-depleted T cells, or PBMCs supplied cDNA or gDNA.

Measured with immunoSEQ multiplex PCR; TCRdb has only the in-frame clones, and not every one. The sample lists about 280,000 clones, 83% occurring once. Germline V gene data show CDR1 as MNHNY and CDR2 as SVGAGI (reference sequence). The CDR3 loop spans 15 amino acids. The ends were cut back, 5 bases at V and 0 bases at J, with 13 bases in the middle. The J gene is TRBJ1-2, the V gene TRBV6-6, with unresolved D. Specimen: peripheral blood. The sequence came from a woman aged 50 to 60 who had recovered from COVID-19. The CDR3 sequence is CASSDPGGANYGYTF. The DNA of the CDR3 is TGTGCCAGCAGTGACCCAGGCGGGGCTAACTATGGCTACACCTTC.